These T cell receptor beta chains were read from a single sample in a study of T cell repertoires in cytomegalovirus infection. TCRdb reprocessed the reads with MiXCR, giving one entry per CDR3 protein. This table has approximately 500,000 distinct CDR3 sequences, approximately 16% appearing once. Sequencing used CD8+ T cells from PBMCs. These receptor sequences come from a human donor in good health (CMV status not recorded). Some clones in this sample may be carry-over from other donors' samples. Each CDR3 is given with its conserved first and last residue. D genes are given only for firm matches. Size is stated for part of the rows, as once, few or many counts, or as a class when the clone is expanded.

clone_size: .; d_call: .; v_call: TRBV4-1; j_call: TRBJ2-5; cdr3_aa: CASSQDRRVAETQYF; cdr3_nt: TGCGCCAGCAGCCAAGATCGAAGGGTGGCAGAGACCCAGTACTTC
clone_size: .; d_call: .; v_call: TRBV2; j_call: TRBJ2-3; cdr3_aa: CVSPSSAGRDTQYF; cdr3_nt: TGTGTCAGCCCTAGCTCCGCAGGGAGAGATACGCAGTATTTT
clone_size: many; d_call: .; v_call: TRBV7-9; j_call: TRBJ1-4; cdr3_aa: CASSSNRRGANEKLFF; cdr3_nt: TGTGCCAGCAGCTCCAACCGCCGAGGGGCTAATGAAAAACTGTTTTTT
clone_size: many; d_call: TRBD2; v_call: TRBV12-3/TRBV12-4; j_call: TRBJ2-1; cdr3_aa: CASSLPDLQRGGLGEQFF; cdr3_nt: TGTGCCAGCAGTTTACCCGATCTCCAGCGGGGGGGCCTGGGGGAGCAGTTCTTC
clone_size: few; d_call: .; v_call: TRBV7-3; j_call: TRBJ2-2; cdr3_aa: CASSFDPRGSGELFF; cdr3_nt: TGTGCCAGCAGCTTCGACCCCCGAGGGTCCGGGGAGCTGTTTTTT
clone_size: many; d_call: TRBD2; v_call: TRBV24-1; j_call: TRBJ2-1; cdr3_aa: CATSDWTSGHNEQFF; cdr3_nt: TGTGCCACCAGTGACTGGACTAGCGGCCACAATGAGCAGTTCTTC
clone_size: few; d_call: .; v_call: TRBV15; j_call: TRBJ2-7; cdr3_aa: CATSREGLSTGLPWDEQYF; cdr3_nt: TGTGCCACCAGCAGAGAGGGACTTTCTACCGGACTCCCTTGGGACGAGCAGTACTTC
clone_size: few; d_call: TRBD1; v_call: TRBV11-2; j_call: TRBJ2-7; cdr3_aa: CASSLPLDWTGVSYEQYF; cdr3_nt: TGTGCCAGCAGCTTACCCCTCGATTGGACAGGGGTATCCTACGAGCAGTACTTC
clone_size: many; d_call: .; v_call: TRBV7-9; j_call: TRBJ1-1; cdr3_aa: CASSLETEEAFF; cdr3_nt: TGTGCCAGCAGCTTAGAGACAGAAGAAGCTTTCTTT
clone_size: once; d_call: TRBD1; v_call: TRBV20-1; j_call: TRBJ2-7; cdr3_aa: CSATGQVGTYEQYF; cdr3_nt: TGCAGTGCTACAGGACAGGTGGGGACCTACGAGCAGTACTTC
clone_size: .; d_call: .; v_call: TRBV5-1; j_call: TRBJ2-7; cdr3_aa: CASSFPNRDYEQYF; cdr3_nt: TGCGCCAGCAGCTTCCCAAACAGGGACTACGAGCAGTACTTC
clone_size: few; d_call: .; v_call: TRBV9; j_call: TRBJ2-5; cdr3_aa: CASSVDGAKTQYF; cdr3_nt: TGTGCCAGCAGCGTAGACGGGGCAAAGACCCAGTACTTC
clone_size: few; d_call: TRBD2; v_call: TRBV28; j_call: TRBJ2-3; cdr3_aa: CASSLALAGAPDTQYF; cdr3_nt: TGTGCCAGCAGTTTAGCGCTAGCGGGAGCCCCAGATACGCAGTATTTT
clone_size: .; d_call: TRBD1; v_call: TRBV27; j_call: TRBJ1-5; cdr3_aa: CASSPQGQGPHQPQHF; cdr3_nt: TGTGCCAGCAGTCCCCAGGGACAGGGGCCCCATCAGCCCCAGCATTTT
clone_size: few; d_call: .; v_call: TRBV5-4; j_call: TRBJ1-2; cdr3_aa: CASSLEETANYGYTF; cdr3_nt: TGTGCCAGCAGCTTGGAGGAGACCGCTAACTATGGCTACACCTTC
clone_size: many; d_call: .; v_call: TRBV4-1; j_call: TRBJ1-6; cdr3_aa: CASSQVASGLSSYNSPLHF; cdr3_nt: TGCGCCAGCAGCCAAGTGGCCTCCGGGTTGAGCTCCTATAATTCACCCCTCCACTTT
clone_size: .; d_call: .; v_call: TRBV7-6; j_call: TRBJ2-7; cdr3_aa: CASSLAPQGSPYEQYF; cdr3_nt: TGTGCCAGCAGCTTAGCGCCCCAGGGTTCACCCTACGAGCAGTACTTC
clone_size: .; d_call: .; v_call: TRBV7-3; j_call: TRBJ1-1; cdr3_aa: CASSGGRAVNEAFF; cdr3_nt: TGTGCCAGCAGCGGAGGACGAGCGGTAAATGAAGCTTTCTTT
clone_size: .; d_call: .; v_call: TRBV19; j_call: TRBJ2-2; cdr3_aa: CASEVTTGELFF; cdr3_nt: TGTGCCAGTGAGGTTACGACCGGGGAGCTGTTTTTT
clone_size: few; d_call: TRBD2; v_call: TRBV4-2; j_call: TRBJ2-5; cdr3_aa: CASSLAGVGVKETQYF; cdr3_nt: TGTGCCAGCAGCTTAGCGGGGGTTGGGGTAAAAGAGACCCAGTACTTC
clone_size: .; d_call: .; v_call: TRBV13; j_call: TRBJ2-3; cdr3_aa: CASSPGTSKKDTQYF; cdr3_nt: TGTGCCAGCAGCCCTGGGACCTCCAAAAAAGATACGCAGTATTTT
clone_size: many; d_call: .; v_call: TRBV28; j_call: TRBJ2-1; cdr3_aa: CASSLHEWTWGNEQFF; cdr3_nt: TGTGCCAGCAGTCTCCATGAGTGGACCTGGGGCAATGAGCAGTTCTTC
clone_size: .; d_call: .; v_call: TRBV2; j_call: TRBJ1-2; cdr3_aa: CAKTGVYGYTF; cdr3_nt: TGTGCCAAAACGGGAGTCTATGGCTACACCTTC
clone_size: .; d_call: .; v_call: TRBV5-4; j_call: TRBJ1-1; cdr3_aa: CASSPADTEAFF; cdr3_nt: TGTGCCAGCAGCCCTGCGGACACTGAAGCTTTCTTT
clone_size: .; d_call: .; v_call: TRBV5-1; j_call: TRBJ1-1; cdr3_aa: CASPLGSVNTEAFF; cdr3_nt: TGCGCCAGCCCCCTGGGGAGTGTGAACACTGAAGCTTTCTTT
clone_size: many; d_call: TRBD2; v_call: TRBV7-8; j_call: TRBJ2-7; cdr3_aa: CASSERLAGGLYEQYF; cdr3_nt: TGTGCCAGCAGCGAACGACTAGCGGGGGGACTCTACGAGCAGTACTTC
clone_size: few; d_call: .; v_call: TRBV7-9; j_call: TRBJ2-4; cdr3_aa: CASSSTFIQYF; cdr3_nt: TGTGCCAGCAGCTCGACTTTCATTCAGTACTTC
clone_size: many; d_call: .; v_call: TRBV7-8; j_call: TRBJ2-5; cdr3_aa: CASSLALSMGETQYF; cdr3_nt: TGTGCCAGCAGCTTAGCATTATCAATGGGGGAGACCCAGTACTTC
clone_size: .; d_call: TRBD1; v_call: TRBV6-5; j_call: TRBJ2-7; cdr3_aa: CASSRGQVAYEQYF; cdr3_nt: TGTGCCAGCAGCCGAGGACAGGTTGCCTACGAGCAGTACTTC
clone_size: .; d_call: .; v_call: TRBV5-1; j_call: TRBJ1-5; cdr3_aa: CVSSLEGDSNQPQHF; cdr3_nt: TGCGTCAGCAGCTTGGAGGGGGATAGCAATCAGCCCCAGCATTTT
clone_size: .; d_call: .; v_call: TRBV6-5; j_call: TRBJ1-1; cdr3_aa: CASSYSRTRNTEAFF; cdr3_nt: TGTGCCAGCAGTTACTCGCGGACGAGGAACACTGAAGCTTTCTTT